This T cell receptor (beta chain) was sequenced in a study of cytomegalovirus exposure and HLA in healthy donors. Study outcomes and limitations: Within the approximately 130 validation repertoires, first-cohort TCR clusters tended to co-occur, according to a later analysis. Under in vitro conditions, three CMV-associated chains were confirmed as specific for CMV antigens.

Turning to this clone: Its antigen is not identified.

CDR1 is MGHRA and CDR2 is YSYEKL in the germline V gene. Germline trimming cut 3 bases from V and 5 bases from J; bases unmatched to any gene: 5. The CDR3 has 15 residues. Among the approximately 110 subjects of the validation cohort, separate from the approximately 670-subject first cohort, were the donors. Clones were read by immunoSEQ multiplex PCR, and TCRdb kept only the in-frame ones, dropping some. The sample records 150,000 to 200,000 clones, 86% being singletons. The chain carries TRBV4-1 and TRBJ1-5, with TRBD1 matching 9 bases. The sequence derives from a man aged 25-45 years in good health and CMV-seropositive. Material for sequencing was PBMCs. CDR3 residues: CASSHGTGRDQPQHF. The CDR3, as DNA: TGCGCCAGCAGCCATGGGACAGGGAGGGATCAGCCCCAGCATTTT.